The present T cell receptor (beta chain) was sequenced within a study of T cells of healthy individuals. This CDR3 is 15 amino acids long. The germline V gene has CDR1 MNHEY and CDR2 SVGAGI. Trimming removed 2 bases from V and 4 bases from J; junction bases left unmatched: 7. TCRdb passed the 5' RACE reads through MiXCR, listing each CDR3 protein once. The sample has some 100,000 distinct CDR3 sequences, 17% seen once. V gene TRBV6-5 combines with J gene TRBJ1-2, with 7 nucleotides matching TRBD1. This TCR derives from a human donor in good health. The CDR3 region has the DNA TGTGCCAGCAGTTACGGGGCAGGGGGAGGCTATGGCTACACCTTC. This gives the protein CASSYGAGGGYGYTF.